The clone carrying this T cell receptor (beta chain) was seen only a few times. Its antigen remains unknown. This sample was included in a study of metastatic and nonmetastatic thyroid tumors. Overall study context: Patients with malignant and benign thyroid disease provided blood and tumor or nodule tissue, whose repertoires were compared.

Original analysis: Clinicopathological groups differed in CDR3, with these differences serving to build a distant-metastasis classifier for papillary thyroid cancer. With MiXCR, TCRdb reprocessed the PCR reads. These V and J calls originate from TCRdb's pipeline instead of the authors' own analysis. The sample yields over 50,000 clones, 25% to 30% seen once. Findings and limits, study-wide: As reported, TCR beta diversity in blood and tumor was significantly higher in malignant thyroid tumors than in benign nodules.

Thyroid surgery was preceded by no treatment in any patient. V dropped 2 bases and J dropped 0; count of bases not matched to a gene: 5. CDR1 is MNHEY, CDR2 SMNVEV, per germline (reference sequence). The CDR3 consists of 16 residues. This sequence was found in a female donor with papillary thyroid cancer or a benign thyroid nodule (not recorded which). Some clones in this sample may be carry-over from other donors' samples. The chain joins TRBV27 to TRBJ2-7, with 9 bases fitting TRBD2. Material: blood. The CDR3 nucleotides are TGTGCCAGCAGTTTAGGCCCTAGCGGGGCCTCCTACGAGCAGTACTTC. This codes for CASSLGPSGASYEQYF.